This T cell receptor beta chain appears in the sequencing data of a study of blood T cell repertoires in COVID-19. Across the study: Some COVID-19 samples were acute and others convalescent; all came from the United States, Italy and Spain. The cDNA or gDNA used as material had been derived from T cells, B-cell-depleted T cells, or PBMCs.

Per the original data handling: Estimated nucleated cell counts came from reference gene primer amplification. Only in-frame clones appear in the TCRdb table, and some are missing; sequencing was by immunoSEQ multiplex PCR. For V, J and clone size, that table is used; D and trimming come from the DNA. The sample lists approximately 91,000 clones; about four fifths were seen once. V was cut by 3 bases and J by 3 bases, with 15 bases left in between. The CDR3 length is 15 residues. Per the germline V gene, CDR1 is SGHTA and CDR2 is FQGNSA. The chain has TRBV7-2 and TRBJ2-7, with a weak D call TRBD2 (6 bases). The receptor was isolated from a human donor in a cohort sampled during active COVID-19. Sequencing input: peripheral blood. In DNA, the CDR3 is TGTGCCAGCAGCTTGGGGAGCGGGTCCGGCTACGAGCAGTACTTC. It is translated as CASSLGSGSGYEQYF.